Each of the 30 T cell receptor beta chains below was sequenced from the same sample in a study of blood T cells in healthy people across ages. Sample-barcoded 5' priming and a J-beta primer mix drove a second PCR of about 6 to 12 cycles. TCRdb reprocessed the 5' RACE reads with MiXCR, giving one entry per CDR3 protein. The data hold approximately 780,000 distinct CDR3 sequences, with 25% to 30% observed a single time. This sample was shared with a second study, whose subject was T cells of mothers and their children.

Sequencing was performed on blood. These receptors all stem from a boy between 10 and 17 years old in good health.

This sequence joins TRBV5-1 and TRBJ1-1, with D unclear. Germline assignment: CDR1 SGHRS and CDR2 YFSETQ. CDR3 length: 12 residues. Deletions cut 1 base from V and 5 bases from J, with 6 bases between. CDR3 bases: TGCGCCAGCAGCTTGACAACTACTGAAGCTTTCTTT. This sequence encodes CASSLTTTEAFF.

The V gene is TRBV15, the J gene TRBJ2-5, with D possibly being TRBD1 (5 bases). The J call may be wrong; the DNA end is better matched by TRBJ2-7. The CDR3 is 15 residues long. CDR1 and CDR2 (germline): LNHNV, YYDKDF (reference sequence). Here the CDR3 DNA reads TGTGCCACCAGCAGAGACCAGGGATGGAACTACGAGCAGTACTTC. Encoded protein: CATSRDQGWNYEQYF.

The V gene is TRBV10-3, the J gene TRBJ2-5; 12 nucleotides agree with TRBD1. The J call may be in error: the DNA end matches TRBJ2-1 better. Germline V gives CDR1 ENHRY, CDR2 SYGVKD. The CDR3 spans 14 residues. The CDR3 spells CAISKGQGANEQFF. DNA of the CDR3: TGTGCCATCAGTAAGGGACAGGGGGCCAATGAGCAGTTCTTC.

This clonotype turned up a few times. The rearrangement joins TRBV27 to TRBJ2-3, with unresolved D. Per the germline V gene, CDR1 is MNHEY and CDR2 is SMNVEV (reference sequence). The CDR3 contains 12 residues. V was pared by 5 bases and J by 5 bases, with 8 bases between. The CDR3 DNA follows: TGTGCCAGCAGTCCGACTCGAGATACGCAGTATTTT. Residues: CASSPTRDTQYF.

This clonotype was seen ten or more times. The gene calls are TRBV12-3 or TRBV12-4 and TRBJ2-4; D is ambiguous. With 6 bases removed from V and 0 bases from J, the gap between germline ends came to 9 bases. The CDR3 runs to 14 residues. The CDR3 spells CASSQPLAKNIQYF. In nucleotides, the CDR3 is TGTGCCAGCAGCCAACCCCTAGCCAAAAACATTCAGTACTTC.

Only a few counts were recorded for this clonotype. The chain couples TRBV10-3 to TRBJ2-1; D call uncertain. The CDR3 is 15 residues long. Trimming removed 2 bases from V and 0 bases from J, with 8 bases in between. Germline V gives CDR1 ENHRY, CDR2 SYGVKD. The CDR3: CAISESLTSYNEQFF. The CDR3 DNA is TGTGCCATCAGTGAGAGCCTGACCTCCTACAATGAGCAGTTCTTC.

The V gene is TRBV18, the J gene TRBJ2-3, with TRBD1 identical over 7 bases. Germline CDR1 is KGHSH and CDR2 is LQKENI. This CDR3 is 15 amino acids long. Trimming took 1 base from V and 2 from J; bases not matched to a gene: 3. In DNA, the CDR3 is TGTGCCAGCTCACCACTGACAGGGCTCACAGATACGCAGTATTTT. This codes for CASSPLTGLTDTQYF.

Of note for this clonotype: The junction differs from germline at one of its ends, possibly a read error. V is TRBV29-1 and J is TRBJ2-7, with D perhaps TRBD1 (5 bases). With the DNA end fitting TRBJ2-1 better, the J assignment may be wrong. The CDR3 is 14 residues long. Germline CDR1 reads SQVTM; CDR2 reads ANQGSEA. The CDR3 DNA sequence: TGCAGCGTTGAGGCTCAGGGCCCCTACGATGAGCAGTTCTTC. Protein: CSVEAQGPYDEQFF.

This clonotype has ten or more counts. V is TRBV5-1 and J is TRBJ2-7, with 11 bases that match TRBD2. The germline V gene has CDR1 SGHRS and CDR2 YFSETQ. V trimming: 4 bases; J trimming: 1 base; junction bases outside the gene matches: 4. The CDR3 has 15 residues. For the CDR3, the DNA is TGCGCCAGCAGCCTACGACTAGCGGGGTCCTACGAGCAGTACTTC. Protein product: CASSLRLAGSYEQYF.

The chain links TRBV7-8 to TRBJ2-3; 11 bases match TRBD2. The J segment lost 2 bases and the V segment lost 5 bases, leaving 6 bases of the junction unmatched. CDR1 and CDR2 (germline): SGHVS, FQNEAQ. The CDR3 extends over 16 amino acids. CDR3 DNA sequence: TGTGCCAGCAGCCTCGCTAGCGGGGGGATCACAGATACGCAGTATTTT. Its translation is CASSLASGGITDTQYF.

This chain connects TRBV20-1 to TRBJ2-1; 8 bases line up with TRBD2. The J call may not be correct, given that the DNA end is closer to TRBJ2-5. The CDR3 length is 14 residues. Germline lookup yields CDR1 DFQATT and CDR2 SNEGSKA (reference sequence). The CDR3 DNA reads TGCAGTGCTAGAGATGAGCGGGGGTGGGAGACCCAGTACTTC. It translates to CSARDERGWETQYF.

This clonotype was observed a handful of times. The chain links TRBV3-1 to TRBJ1-6; the D is unclear. This CDR3 has 14 residues. Trimming cost V 1 base and J 10 bases, with 11 bases left between them. Germline V gene lookup returns CDR1 LGHDT and CDR2 YNNKEL (reference sequence). The CDR3 sequence: CASSQAGYDSPLHF. In nucleotides, the CDR3 is TGTGCCAGCAGCCAAGCAGGTTATGACTCACCCCTCCACTTT.

V and J are TRBV3-1 and TRBJ2-3; either TRBD1 or TRBD2 may supply D (5 bases each). The CDR3 has 15 residues. V lost 4 bases and J lost 2, with 13 bases in between. Germline V gives CDR1 LGHDT, CDR2 YNNKEL (reference sequence). Written as DNA, the CDR3 is TGTGCCAGCAGCCTGGTTCAGGGAGACACAGATACGCAGTATTTT. This gives the protein CASSLVQGDTDTQYF.

The V call is TRBV7-9, the J call TRBJ2-6, with D perhaps TRBD1 (6 bases). The CDR3 extends over 18 amino acids. V lost 8 bases, J lost 2 bases, and 22 bases lay in between. Germline V gene lookup returns CDR1 SEHNR and CDR2 FQNEAQ (reference sequence). The CDR3 here is CASFRDTAFGAGANVLTF. CDR3 bases: TGTGCCAGCTTCCGGGACACCGCTTTCGGGGCTGGGGCCAACGTCCTGACTTTC. The full variable domain, in which reference TRBV7-9 and TRBJ2-6 provide the parts outside the CDR3, is DTGVSQNPRHKITKRGQNVTFRCDPISEHNRLYWYRQTLGQGPEFLTYFQNEAQLEKSRLLSDRFSAERPKGSFSTLEIQRTEQGDSAMYLCASFRDTAFGAGANVLTFGAGSRLTVL.

This clonotype was seen a few times. This chain joins TRBV30 and TRBJ2-4, with a tentative D call TRBD1 (6 bases). The CDR3 runs 15 residues. Between the trimmed V and J ends, which lost 1 base and 0 bases, there was a span of 10 bases. Per the germline V gene, CDR1 is GTSNPN and CDR2 is SVGIG (reference sequence). CDR3 DNA: TGTGCCTGGAGTGGACAGGTCTTAGCCAAAAACATTCAGTACTTC. Protein product: CAWSGQVLAKNIQYF. Filled out from reference TRBV30 and TRBJ2-4, the complete variable domain reads SQTIHQWPATLVQPVGSPLSLECTVEGTSNPNLYWYRQAAGRGLQLLFYSVGIGQISSEVPQNLSASRPQDRQFILSSKKLLLSDSGFYLCAWSGQVLAKNIQYFGAGTRLSVL.

V gene TRBV6-1 combines with J gene TRBJ2-7, with TRBD1 identical over 7 bases. The CDR3 is made up of 16 amino acids. With V trimmed by 7 bases and J by 5 bases, 17 bases remained unmatched. Germline CDR1 MNHNS, CDR2 SASEGT. CDR3: CASTISLRDSPDEQYF. Written as DNA, the CDR3 is TGTGCCAGCACCATTAGCCTAAGGGACAGCCCCGACGAGCAGTACTTC.

This clonotype was recorded a few times. CDR3 sequence: CASSLLAASSYNEQFF. In DNA, the CDR3 is TGTGCCAGCAGCTTATTGGCTGCCAGCTCCTACAATGAGCAGTTCTTC. The chain joins TRBV7-2 to TRBJ2-1, with D hard to call. Germline V gene data show CDR1 as SGHTA and CDR2 as FQGNSA. Trimming took off 2 bases at V and 0 bases at J, with 11 bases between the two ends. This CDR3 region has 16 residues.

The J gene is TRBJ2-7, the V gene TRBV6-5, with a possible D match to TRBD2 (5 bases). The CDR3 sequence is 13 residues long. CDR1 is MNHEY, CDR2 SVGAGI, per germline. V was shortened by 7 bases and J by 0 bases, with 10 bases between the two germline ends. The CDR3 DNA reads TGTGCCAGCACCCGACGGGACTCCTACGAGCAGTACTTC. Translating it yields CASTRRDSYEQYF.

The gene calls are TRBV3-1 and TRBJ1-2, with 11 nucleotides matching TRBD1. V trimming: 3 bases; J trimming: 4 bases; junction bases outside the gene matches: 1. Germline V lookup: CDR1 LGHDT, CDR2 YNNKEL (reference sequence). The CDR3 has 14 residues. For the CDR3, the DNA is TGTGCCAGCAGCCAGGACAGGGGGCTCTATGGCTACACCTTC. The encoded protein is CASSQDRGLYGYTF.

The chain employs TRBV29-1 and TRBJ1-1; D ambiguous. Germline-derived CDR1 and CDR2 are SQVTM and ANQGSEA. The CDR3 runs 15 residues. Trimming removed 0 bases at V and 0 bases at J, with 11 bases between. The CDR3 DNA follows: TGCAGCGTTGAAGACCCCCGAGAATTGAACACTGAAGCTTTCTTT. Translation gives CSVEDPRELNTEAFF.

The J gene is TRBJ1-2, the V gene TRBV9; tentative D call: TRBD1 (6 bases). The V end lost 0 bases, the J end lost 7 bases, and 10 bases lay between the germline ends. The CDR3 extends over 13 amino acids. The germline V gene has CDR1 SGDLS and CDR2 YYNGEE. The CDR3 sequence: CASSVAGEVGYTF. CDR3 sequence (DNA): TGTGCCAGCAGCGTAGCAGGGGAAGTTGGCTACACCTTC.

This rearrangement joins TRBV6-5 to TRBJ2-6, with D perhaps matching TRBD1 (6 bases). Trimming shortened V by 6 bases and J by 2 bases, and 11 bases separated the two germline ends. Germline lookup yields CDR1 MNHEY and CDR2 SVGAGI. The CDR3 is 15 residues long. The CDR3 nucleotides read TGTGCCAGCAGCCATACAGGGACTGGGGCCAACGTCCTGACTTTC. This sequence encodes CASSHTGTGANVLTF.

The chain employs TRBV12-3 or TRBV12-4 and TRBJ1-1; possibly TRBD1 for D (6 bases). Trimming left V 6 bases short and J 6 bases short, with 17 bases between. The CDR3 totals 14 residues. This CDR3 reads CASSLLTGNAEAFF. In nucleotides, the CDR3 is TGTGCCAGCAGCCTACTTACAGGGAATGCTGAAGCTTTCTTT.

The gene calls are TRBV7-2 and TRBJ2-3; 7 nucleotides line up with TRBD1. From germline, CDR1 is SGHTA and CDR2 FQGNSA. V was pared by 4 bases and J by 1 base, with 8 bases of the junction left unmatched. The CDR3 runs to 16 residues. CDR3 loop: CASSSPRTGGTDTQYF. For the CDR3, the DNA is TGTGCCAGCAGCTCCCCCAGGACAGGAGGCACAGATACGCAGTATTTT.

There are a few counts of this clonotype. V usage is TRBV18 and J usage is TRBJ2-3, with 7 nucleotides matching TRBD1. CDR1 is KGHSH, CDR2 LQKENI, per germline. The CDR3 loop spans 14 amino acids. The V segment lost 3 bases and the J segment 2 bases; nucleotides outside the gene matches: 2. CDR3 coding DNA: TGTGCCAGCTCACCGGACAGGAACACAGATACGCAGTATTTT. Encoded protein: CASSPDRNTDTQYF. The variable domain in full, with the rest retrieved from reference TRBV18 and TRBJ2-3, is NAGVMQNPRHLVRRRGQEARLRCSPMKGHSHVYWYRQLPEEGLKFMVYLQKENIIDESGMPKERFSAEFPKEGPSILRIQQVVRGDSAAYFCASSPDRNTDTQYFGPGTRLTVL.

The genes are TRBV3-1 and TRBJ2-5; D unclear. The end of the DNA fits TRBJ2-7 better, so the J call may be wrong. Germline V CDR1 and CDR2: LGHDT, YNNKEL (reference sequence). This CDR3 comprises 13 residues. For the CDR3, the DNA is TGTGCCAGCAGCCATGTCTCCTTGAGCGAGCAGTACTTC. This gives the protein CASSHVSLSEQYF.

This clonotype has a handful of counts. The chain links TRBV6-5 to TRBJ2-7; TRBD1 matches 9 bases. The J call is doubtful: the DNA matches TRBJ2-5 better. The germline gives CDR1 MNHEY, CDR2 SVGAGI. There are 14 residues in the CDR3. CDR3 DNA sequence: TGTGCCAGCAGCCCCTCCGCGGGACAGGGGACCCAGTACTTC. It translates to CASSPSAGQGTQYF.

This clonotype was observed a handful of times. The chain couples TRBV27 to TRBJ2-2, with D perhaps TRBD1 (6 bases). Trimming removed 6 bases at V and 7 bases at J, with 18 bases between. This CDR3 comprises 15 residues. The germline CDR1 and CDR2 sequences are MNHEY and SMNVEV (reference sequence). The CDR3 DNA is TGTGCCAGCAGCCTTCTCTCTCAGGGGAGCGGGGAGCTGTTTTTT. This encodes CASSLLSQGSGELFF.

This clonotype occurred many times. This chain connects TRBV3-1 to TRBJ2-2; D remains unclear. This CDR3 spans 14 amino acids. Germline CDR1 reads LGHDT; CDR2 reads YNNKEL (reference sequence). Trimming removed 4 bases from V and 3 bases from J, with 9 bases in between. CDR3 residues: CASSLGQYTGELFF. CDR3 sequence (DNA): TGTGCCAGCAGCCTCGGTCAGTACACCGGGGAGCTGTTTTTT.

This clonotype was counted only a few times. The chain carries TRBV7-2 and TRBJ2-5; no definite D call. Germline CDR1 is SGHTA and CDR2 is FQGNSA. This CDR3 has 13 amino acids. The V and J ends lost 0 bases and 5 bases respectively, with 7 bases between them. CDR3 in amino acids: CASSLAPWETQYF. The CDR3 DNA follows: TGTGCCAGCAGCTTAGCCCCATGGGAGACCCAGTACTTC.